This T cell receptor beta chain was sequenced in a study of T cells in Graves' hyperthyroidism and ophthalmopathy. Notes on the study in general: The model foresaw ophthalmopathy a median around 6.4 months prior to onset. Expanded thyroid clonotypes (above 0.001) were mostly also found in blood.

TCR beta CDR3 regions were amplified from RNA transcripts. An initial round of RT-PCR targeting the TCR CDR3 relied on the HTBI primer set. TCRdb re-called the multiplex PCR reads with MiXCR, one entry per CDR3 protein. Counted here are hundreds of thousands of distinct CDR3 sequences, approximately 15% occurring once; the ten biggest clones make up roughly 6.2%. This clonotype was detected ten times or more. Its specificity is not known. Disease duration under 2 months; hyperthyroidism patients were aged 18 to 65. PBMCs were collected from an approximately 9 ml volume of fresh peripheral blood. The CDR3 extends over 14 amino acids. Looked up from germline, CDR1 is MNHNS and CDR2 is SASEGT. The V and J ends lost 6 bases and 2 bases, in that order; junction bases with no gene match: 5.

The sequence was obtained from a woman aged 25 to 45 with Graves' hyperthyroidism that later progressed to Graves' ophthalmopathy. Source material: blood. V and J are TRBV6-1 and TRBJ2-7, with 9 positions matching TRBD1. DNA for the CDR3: TGTGCCAGCAGGCCCCGACAGGGGGCCTACGAGCAGTACTTC. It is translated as CASRPRQGAYEQYF.